This T cell receptor (beta chain) was found in a study of CD8 T cells in ankylosing spondylitis (dated by TCRdb to the late 2010s). As for the study more broadly: To find TCR variants linked to disease, the study profiled T cell receptor beta repertoires in ankylosing spondylitis patients and healthy donors. The full study cohort was made up of 20 to 25 ankylosing spondylitis patients and over 90 healthy donors. Peripheral blood samples were taken, and synovial fluid was additionally collected from ankylosing spondylitis patients.

For CDR1 and CDR2, the germline V gene lists MGHDK and SYGVNS. V lost 3 bases and J lost 5 bases; the stretch between them is 13 bases long. Spanning cysteine to phenylalanine, the CDR3 consists of 14 amino acids. This entry keeps only the CDR3 DNA: 42 bases, framed from base 1. The paper's findings and limits, for the study overall: Some motif variants were previously reported in synovial fluid and blood of reactive arthritis patients, suggesting common disease-initiation mechanisms. The disease-linked clones were reported to be significantly enriched in matched synovial fluid samples from ankylosing spondylitis patients. A CD8+ phenotype was shown by the disease-linked clones, which were found at relatively low frequencies in peripheral blood. Blood from ankylosing spondylitis patients appeared to be characterized by a TCR beta motif made up of seven or eight highly homologous amino acid variants.

The instrument given in TCRdb is Illumina HiSeq 2500. TCR beta libraries were prepared by quantitative 5'-RACE with molecular barcodes. The published analysis was carried out like this. To identify disease-linked TCR variants, a new computational method was used, one built on a probabilistic model of VDJ rearrangement. Through fastp at Q25 and MiXCR, TCRdb rebuilt clones from the public reads, retaining in-frame beta chains. Every CDR3 protein is listed once, alongside the most common genes and DNA of its rows. What appears here as the V and J calls and clone size reflects TCRdb's work, not the paper's. Here the sample has some 130,000 distinct CDR3 sequences; roughly 13% occur a single time. The ten top clones hold about 3% of the sample. Note on this clonotype: Its recognized antigen is unknown. No much larger clone is present one base from it, and per-base qualities are unavailable.

The receptor was isolated from a female donor with ankylosing spondylitis or in good health (not recorded which). Sequencing was performed on blood, either unsorted or a sorted T cell fraction (not recorded which). The chain employs TRBV25-1 and TRBJ2-5; matching of 6 bases hints at TRBD1 as the D gene. CDR3 protein: CASSDDRTVETQYF. Read as DNA, the sequence is TGTGCCAGCAGTGATGACAGGACGGTGGAGACCCAGTACTTC.